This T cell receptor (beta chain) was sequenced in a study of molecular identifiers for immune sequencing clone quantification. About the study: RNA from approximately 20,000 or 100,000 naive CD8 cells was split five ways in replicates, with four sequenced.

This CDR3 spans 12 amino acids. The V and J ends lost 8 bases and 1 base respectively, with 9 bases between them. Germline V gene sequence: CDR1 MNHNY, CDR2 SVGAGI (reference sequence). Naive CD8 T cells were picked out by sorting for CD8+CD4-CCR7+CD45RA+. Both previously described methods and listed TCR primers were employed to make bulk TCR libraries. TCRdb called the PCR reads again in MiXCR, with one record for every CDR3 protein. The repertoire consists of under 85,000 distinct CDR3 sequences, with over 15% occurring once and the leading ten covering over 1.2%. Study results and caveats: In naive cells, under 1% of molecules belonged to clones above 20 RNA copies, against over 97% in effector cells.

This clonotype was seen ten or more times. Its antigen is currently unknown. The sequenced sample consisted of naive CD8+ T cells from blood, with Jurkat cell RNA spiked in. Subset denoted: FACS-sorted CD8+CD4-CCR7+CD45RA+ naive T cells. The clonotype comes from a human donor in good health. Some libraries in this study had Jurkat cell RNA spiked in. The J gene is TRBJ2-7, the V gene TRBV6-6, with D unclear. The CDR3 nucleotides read TGTGCCAGCGGACCCACTTCCTACGAGCAGTACTTC. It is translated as CASGPTSYEQYF.